Presented here are 28 T cell receptor beta chains from one specimen sequenced in a study of T cell repertoires and HLA-DP antigens. Their antigens remain unidentified. Produced via immunoSEQ multiplex PCR; TCRdb's table is partial and in-frame only. This table holds approximately 73,000 clones, 80% found once. Sequencing was performed on CD4+ T cells from PBMCs. The receptors stem from a man in his 60s in good health and CMV-seronegative.

The chain joins TRBV6-6 to TRBJ1-6, with 7 bases aligning to TRBD1. The germline V gene encodes CDR1 MNHNY and CDR2 SVGAGI (reference sequence). V gave up 0 bases and J gave up 8 bases; unmatched junction bases: 7. The CDR3 has 16 amino acids. The CDR3 protein is CASSYSSRQGDSPLHF. CDR3 bases: TGTGCCAGCAGTTACTCCTCTAGACAGGGTGATTCACCCCTCCACTTT.

Details on this clone: At the DNA level, this CDR3 is encoded by other sequences in the same sample as well. V and J are TRBV5-1 and TRBJ2-5; D is unresolved. V was pared by 2 bases and J by 1 base, with 3 bases between. Germline V CDR1 and CDR2: SGHRS, YFSETQ. The CDR3 sequence is 12 residues long. The CDR3 sequence: CASSFLQETQYF. The CDR3, as DNA: TGCGCCAGCAGCTTCCTCCAAGAGACCCAGTACTTC.

This rearrangement joins TRBV7-9 to TRBJ1-2, with D uncertain. The CDR3 has 11 residues. The germline gives CDR1 SEHNR, CDR2 FQNEAQ (reference sequence). Trimming stripped 0 bases from V and 8 bases from J, with 4 bases between. CDR3 in amino acids: CASSLAEGYTF. For the CDR3, the DNA is TGTGCCAGCAGCTTAGCAGAGGGCTACACCTTC. Full variable domain (outside the CDR3, taken from reference TRBV7-9 and TRBJ1-2): DTGVSQNPRHKITKRGQNVTFRCDPISEHNRLYWYRQTLGQGPEFLTYFQNEAQLEKSRLLSDRFSAERPKGSFSTLEIQRTEQGDSAMYLCASSLAEGYTFGSGTRLTVV.

The chain has TRBV29-1 and TRBJ1-4; D call uncertain. CDR3 length: 11 amino acids. Looked up from germline, CDR1 is SQVTM and CDR2 is ANQGSEA. V was cut by 3 bases and J by 7 bases, with 6 bases left in between. The CDR3 here is CSVERGEKLFF. The CDR3 DNA reads TGCAGCGTTGAGCGGGGTGAAAAACTGTTTTTT.

The J gene is TRBJ2-7, the V gene TRBV7-9, with unresolved D. With 8 bases removed from V and 2 bases from J, the gap between germline ends came to 16 bases. This CDR3 region has 14 residues. Germline values: CDR1 SEHNR, CDR2 FQNEAQ (reference sequence). The CDR3 nucleotides read TGTGCCAGCTCGTCGCTAGGAGAAACCTACGAGCAGTACGTC. This translates into CASSSLGETYEQYV.

This clone was detected once. The chain is built from TRBV6-1 and TRBJ2-1, with TRBD1 matching over 7 bases. After removal of 8 bases from V and 1 base from J, the junction contained 5 bases not matched to a gene. Germline V gene data show CDR1 as MNHNS and CDR2 as SASEGT. The CDR3 consists of 14 residues. CDR3 nucleotides: TGTGCCAGCGAACAGGGGCAATCCTACAATGAGCAGTTCTTC. It encodes CASEQGQSYNEQFF.

The chain is built from TRBV18 and TRBJ2-3; 8 bases are a match to TRBD1. Germline values: CDR1 KGHSH, CDR2 LQKENI. V lost 4 bases, J lost 5 bases, and 5 bases stayed unmatched. The CDR3 has 14 residues. CDR3 nucleotides: TGTGCCAGCTCACTCTACGACAGGGGAGATACGCAGTATTTT. Translated: CASSLYDRGDTQYF.

This chain links TRBV5-4 with TRBJ1-5; the D is unclear. This CDR3 is built from 14 residues. Deletions cut 1 base from V and 3 bases from J, with 8 bases between. Per germline, CDR1 SGHNT and CDR2 YYREEE (reference sequence). The CDR3 protein is CASSLMGPNQPQHF. DNA of the CDR3: TGTGCCAGCAGCTTGATGGGCCCCAATCAGCCCCAGCATTTT.

The chain has TRBV6-5 and TRBJ2-5, with 13 bases lining up with TRBD2. The germline gives CDR1 MNHEY, CDR2 SVGAGI. Trimming removed 4 bases from V and 5 bases from J; junction bases left unmatched: 7. This CDR3 spans 16 amino acids. The CDR3 region is CASSFGTSGDGETQYF. CDR3 DNA sequence: TGTGCCAGCAGTTTCGGGACTAGCGGGGACGGGGAGACCCAGTACTTC.

The rearrangement links TRBV7-2 to TRBJ2-1, with TRBD2 matching 8 bases. J gave up 4 bases and V 2 bases, and 4 bases lay outside the gene matches. The CDR3 sequence is 15 residues long. The germline CDR1 and CDR2 sequences are SGHTA and FQGNSA. This CDR3 is CASSLSTGGYNEQFF. CDR3 bases: TGTGCCAGCAGCTTATCAACGGGAGGGTACAATGAGCAGTTCTTC.

Within the sample, this clone is medium-sized. In the same sample, other DNA sequences code for this CDR3. This chain joins TRBV10-2 and TRBJ2-1, with D possibly being TRBD1 (5 bases). The CDR3 contains 13 residues. Trimming pared 6 bases from V and 1 base from J, leaving 7 bases between. Germline CDR1 is WSHSY and CDR2 is SAAADI. The CDR3 loop reads CASRGVSYNEQFF. The CDR3 DNA reads as TGCGCCAGCAGAGGGGTGTCCTACAATGAGCAGTTCTTC.

The gene calls are TRBV7-6 and TRBJ2-3, with D perhaps TRBD1 (5 bases). Trimming cost V 5 bases and J 4 bases, with 13 bases left between them. Germline CDR1 reads SGHVS; CDR2 reads FNYEAQ. This CDR3 region has 14 residues. The CDR3 spells CASSTGRAPDTQYF. CDR3 in DNA: TGTGCCAGCAGCACAGGACGGGCACCAGATACGCAGTATTTT.

The chain couples TRBV19 to TRBJ2-1, with 10 bases identical to TRBD2. CDR3 length: 17 amino acids. CDR1 is LNHDA, CDR2 SQIVND, per germline (reference sequence). V was clipped by 3 bases and J by 7 bases; unmatched bases: 12. The DNA for the CDR3 is TGTGCCAGTAGTATCAGCCGTCCTAGCGGGAGCGGGAATGAGCAGTTCTTC. Protein product: CASSISRPSGSGNEQFF.

This chain connects TRBV5-1 to TRBJ2-5; D ambiguous. There are 14 residues in the CDR3. Trimming pared 1 base from V and 0 bases from J, leaving 7 bases between. The germline CDR1 and CDR2 sequences are SGHRS and YFSETQ. CDR3 sequence: CASSLHGYQETQYF. As DNA, the CDR3 is TGCGCCAGCAGCTTGCACGGTTACCAAGAGACCCAGTACTTC.

The DNA for the CDR3 is TGCGCCAGCAGCCCCCGCGTGAGAAGCCCCGGGGAGCTGTTTTTT. Its protein product is CASSPRVRSPGELFF. This rearrangement joins TRBV5-1 to TRBJ2-2, with D unresolved. The CDR3 runs 15 residues. The V end lost 4 bases, the J end lost 6 bases, and 16 bases lay between the germline ends. The V gene's germline CDR1 is SGHRS and CDR2 YFSETQ.

The rearrangement joins TRBV10-3 to TRBJ2-1; no firm D call. Germline CDR1 and CDR2: ENHRY and SYGVKD. The CDR3 is 14 amino acids. Trimming pared 0 bases from V and 6 bases from J, leaving 9 bases between. The chain's CDR3 is CAISESVAANEQFF. CDR3 DNA: TGTGCCATCAGTGAGTCGGTGGCGGCCAATGAGCAGTTCTTC.

The rearrangement links TRBV18 to TRBJ2-2; D is perhaps TRBD1 (5 bases). This CDR3 has 16 residues. V lost 5 bases to trimming and J lost 3 bases, with 16 bases between them. In germline, CDR1 is KGHSH, CDR2 LQKENI. The CDR3 loop is CASSRGSRADTGELFF. The CDR3 DNA reads as TGTGCCAGCTCAAGGGGAAGTAGGGCGGACACCGGGGAGCTGTTTTTT.

This clone turned up a few times. CDR3 in amino acids: CASSYGLEGEKLFF. For the CDR3, the DNA is TGCGCCAGCAGCTACGGACTAGAGGGGGAAAAACTGTTTTTT. The chain employs TRBV5-1 and TRBJ1-4, with D possibly being TRBD1 (5 bases). Germline assignment: CDR1 SGHRS and CDR2 YFSETQ. Deletions cut 3 bases from V and 8 bases from J, with 14 bases between. The CDR3 spans 14 residues. Full variable domain (rest looked up from reference TRBV5-1 and TRBJ1-4): KAGVTQTPRYLIKTRGQQVTLSCSPISGHRSVSWYQQTPGQGLQFLFEYFSETQRNKGNFPGRFSGRQFSNSRSEMNVSTLELGDSALYLCASSYGLEGEKLFFGSGTQLSVL.

The chain has TRBV5-1 and TRBJ2-5; no clear D. V shed 4 bases and J shed 5 bases, with 21 bases lying between them. The length of the CDR3 is 16 residues. CDR1 SGHRS and CDR2 YFSETQ come from the germline V gene. The CDR3: CASSRRVGMPTETQYF. DNA of the CDR3: TGCGCCAGCAGCCGGCGCGTAGGGATGCCGACGGAGACCCAGTACTTC.

The chain combines TRBV18 with TRBJ2-5, with TRBD2 matching over 7 bases. The CDR3 contains 14 residues. Germline CDR1 reads KGHSH; CDR2 reads LQKENI. With 2 bases clipped from V and 7 bases from J, the junction kept 7 bases outside the gene matches. For the CDR3, the DNA is TGTGCCAGCTCACCAACCCGCGGGACTATGACCCAGTACTTC. Translation gives CASSPTRGTMTQYF.

The V and J genes are TRBV2 and TRBJ2-6, with TRBD1 matching over 7 bases. The J segment lost 0 bases and the V segment lost 9 bases, leaving 5 bases of the junction unmatched. Germline values: CDR1 SNHLY, CDR2 FYNNEI. The CDR3 is 15 residues long. In nucleotides, the CDR3 is TGTGCCAGTAACCGGGACAGCTCTGGGGCCAACGTCCTGACTTTC. Encoded protein: CASNRDSSGANVLTF. The full variable domain, with the rest looked up from reference TRBV2 and TRBJ2-6, is EPEVTQTPSHQVTQMGQEVILRCVPISNHLYFYWYRQILGQKVEFLVSFYNNEISEKSEIFDDQFSVERPDGSNFTLKIRSTKLEDSAMYFCASNRDSSGANVLTFGAGSRLTVL.

The chain uses TRBV30 and TRBJ1-1; 9 bases match TRBD1. V trimming: 5 bases; J trimming: 11 bases; junction bases outside the gene matches: 9. Germline-derived CDR1 and CDR2 are GTSNPN and SVGIG (reference sequence). The CDR3 loop spans 12 amino acids. CDR3 DNA sequence: TGTGCCTGGCGGGACAGGGTAAAAGGCGCTTTCTTT. Its translation: CAWRDRVKGAFF.

This chain uses TRBV6-1 with TRBJ2-1; D is ambiguous. The germline V gene has CDR1 MNHNS and CDR2 SASEGT. V was clipped by 1 base and J by 10 bases, with 5 bases between them. The CDR3 is 11 residues long. CDR3 residues: CASSEGGEQFF. The DNA for the CDR3 is TGTGCCAGCAGTGAAGGGGGAGAGCAGTTCTTC.

Here the CDR3 DNA reads TGCGCCAGCAGCGGTGAGGCCGGGGATGAGCAGTTCTTC. It encodes CASSGEAGDEQFF. The J gene is TRBJ2-1, the V gene TRBV5-1; D possibly corresponds to TRBD2 (5 bases). This CDR3 has 13 residues. With 4 bases removed from V and 8 bases from J, the gap between germline ends came to 13 bases. Per the germline V gene, CDR1 is SGHRS and CDR2 is YFSETQ. The full variable domain, completed using reference TRBV5-1 and TRBJ2-1, is KAGVTQTPRYLIKTRGQQVTLSCSPISGHRSVSWYQQTPGQGLQFLFEYFSETQRNKGNFPGRFSGRQFSNSRSEMNVSTLELGDSALYLCASSGEAGDEQFFGPGTRLTVL.

The gene calls are TRBV27 and TRBJ2-7; 8 bases match TRBD1. V shed 5 bases, J shed 2 bases, and the junction held 11 bases outside the gene matches. The CDR3 consists of 16 residues. Germline V gives CDR1 MNHEY, CDR2 SMNVEV (reference sequence). The CDR3 DNA reads TGTGCCAGCAGTCCCACCCGACAGGGGCCCCCCTACGAGCAGTACTTC. Translating it yields CASSPTRQGPPYEQYF.

This clone was observed once. V is TRBV30 and J is TRBJ2-5, with D perhaps matching TRBD2 (5 bases). Trimming took off 8 bases at V and 4 bases at J, with 17 bases between the two ends. The CDR3 is 13 residues long. CDR1 is GTSNPN, CDR2 SVGIG, per germline (reference sequence). The CDR3 spells CAVTPGFGETQYF. The CDR3 DNA reads TGTGCCGTAACGCCGGGATTTGGAGAGACCCAGTACTTC.

This chain links TRBV15 with TRBJ2-1, with unresolved D. The CDR3 consists of 15 residues. The V gene's germline CDR1 is LNHNV and CDR2 YYDKDF (reference sequence). Trimming removed 0 bases at V and 0 bases at J, with 6 bases between. CDR3 region: CATSREASSYNEQFF. The CDR3 nucleotides read TGTGCCACCAGCAGAGAGGCCAGCTCCTACAATGAGCAGTTCTTC.

The chain is built from TRBV7-2 and TRBJ1-6; D gene unclear. Germline CDR1 and CDR2: SGHTA and FQGNSA. Trimming shortened V by 5 bases and J by 0 bases, and 11 bases separated the two germline ends. This CDR3 comprises 16 residues. CDR3 sequence: CASSPDWSSYNSPLHF. The CDR3, as DNA: TGTGCCAGCAGCCCGGACTGGAGCTCCTATAATTCACCCCTCCACTTT. Together with reference TRBV7-2 and TRBJ1-6, the CDR3 gives the full variable domain: GAGVSQSPSNKVTEKGKDVELRCDPISGHTALYWYRQSLGQGLEFLIYFQGNSAPDKSGLPSDRFSAERTGGSVSTLTIQRTQQEDSAVYLCASSPDWSSYNSPLHFGNGTRLTVT.